The present T cell receptor (beta chain) was sequenced within a study of blood T cell repertoires in COVID-19. Germline CDR1 is SGHRS and CDR2 is YFSETQ. V trimming: 0 bases; J trimming: 3 bases; junction bases outside the gene matches: 4. The CDR3 extends over 15 amino acids. This clone is a singleton in its sample. The method was immunoSEQ multiplex PCR; TCRdb's version includes in-frame clones alone and lacks a portion of them. The data show approximately 90,000 clones, with 65% to 85% seen just once and roughly a third held by the top ten. V gene TRBV5-1 combines with J gene TRBJ2-5; TRBD1 agrees at 8 bases. This sequence originates from a woman aged 80 or over with active or convalescent COVID-19. Sequencing used peripheral blood. The DNA of the CDR3 is TGCGCCAGCAGCTTGGAGACAGGGGTTAAAGAGACCCAGTACTTC. Translating it yields CASSLETGVKETQYF.